This T cell receptor (beta chain) is drawn from a study of T cells expressing NK-cell markers. Across the whole study: The sequencing cohort of eight donors included seven HCMV-seropositive individuals and one seronegative individual.

Notes on the study in general: These same clonotypes (in a handful of donors) also led the CD3+CD56-NKG2C+ fraction. Whether expanded NKG2C-expressing T cell clones recognize HCMV is unknown.

The cDNA for TCR beta came from 5'RACE template switching with UMIs. TCRdb re-called the 5' RACE reads, yielding one record per CDR3 amino acid sequence without DNA. The sample table includes about 150,000 distinct CDR3 sequences. CDR1 and CDR2 from the germline V gene are SGHAT and FQNNGV. The CDR3 length is 14 residues. In the case of this clonotype: Antigen unknown.

The V and J genes are TRBV11-2 and TRBJ2-1. The sequence was obtained from a woman aged 45 to 65 in good health. The sample comprised blood T cells: a sorted CD56 or NKG2C T cell subset, CD4+ or CD8+ T cells, or bulk PBMC T cells (not recorded which). CDR3 sequence: CASSDLGSYNEQFF.